This T cell receptor beta chain was observed in a study of beta chain features in type 1 diabetes (dated by TCRdb to the late 2010s). Background for the entire study: No differences in mean age, gender distribution, total cell number or subset yield were found between patients and healthy donors. A total of some 100,000,000 sorted cells were examined across all samples, and a strong correlation was observed between cell number per subset and RNA yield. The study compared TCRB repertoires of sorted circulating CD4+ T cell subsets between recently diagnosed type 1 diabetes patients and matched healthy donors. Regulatory and stem cell-like memory subsets were obtained from only 8 patients and roughly eight healthy donors, while naive and central memory subsets were obtained from all 30 or so donors.

The germline V gene yields SGDLS for CDR1 and YYNGEE for CDR2. Including cysteine and phenylalanine, the CDR3 has 15 amino acids. The entry retains the CDR3 DNA only, 45 bases that are in frame from base 1. V is pared back by 4 bases and J by 0 bases, with 12 bases lying between the germline termini. The High Capacity cDNA Reverse Transcription Kit was used to reverse transcribe all of the isolated RNA, meaning that expressed TCRB transcripts were what got sequenced. Deep immunoSEQ sequencing was performed on naive, central memory and regulatory T cell samples, with an average of about 3.6 million total reads per sample. Sorted cells were lysed in RLT buffer and RNA was extracted with DNase-treated RNeasy Micro or Mini kits, depending on cell number. To prevent cross-contamination, every cell subset was processed on its own, while patient and healthy donor samples were processed together. Using the immunoSEQ multiplex PCR, TCRB sequences were amplified from cDNA into 87-bp fragments spanning the CDR3 region. Amplicons were sequenced on the Illumina HiSeq platform. The paper's data handling went like this. Synthetic template baselines were used to correct PCR bias computationally, reads within Hamming distance 2 were collapsed, and singletons that could not be merged were discarded. Reads were aligned against IMGT so that V, D and J genes, CDR3 length and insertions or deletions at six rearrangement sites could be assigned. Within each subset, clonotype counts were normalized to sorted cell number, and only after that were true diversity and Gini coefficients computed with the tcR R package. Repertoire sharing was quantified using the overlap coefficient calculated on TCRB nucleotide sequences. Out-of-frame TCRB sequences from naive cells were analyzed as a proxy for the pre-selection repertoire. Not all clones reach the TCRdb copy of this immuneACCESS table, which keeps in-frame sequences only. Checked studies attribute under half of the gap to unresolved V genes and leave the rest unexplained. D and trimming come from the DNA, and the V and J calls and clone size come from that table. The sample contains 500,000 to 700,000 clones, 15% to 17% of them found a single time. The top ten clonotypes cover approximately 0.087% of the sample.

This clone was detected a few times. Its binding antigen is unknown. Nothing much larger sits one base from this clone, and base qualities are not available. Each donor gave one peripheral blood draw, averaging around 0.11 L, which was collected into heparinised tubes. A BD FACSAria II was used to sort naive, central memory, regulatory and stem cell-like memory CD4+ T cells with a panel that included CD45RO, CCR7, CD25, CD127, CD95 and CD27. A purity above 95% was achieved for all sorted populations. Right away, PBMCs were isolated by Lymphoprep density gradient centrifugation and were stained directly, with no culture step. To minimize batch effects, samples were stained and sorted in pairs, one healthy donor with one patient per experiment. Broad study findings and their caveats: Because the HLA sub-analyses included only small numbers of individuals, any influence of HLA type on TCRB rearrangement was left unresolved. At VDJ recombination sites, type 1 diabetes patients had fewer insertions and more deleted nucleotides, which implies abnormalities in thymic rearrangement. PCR may preferentially amplify shorter templates, but because patient and control samples were amplified and corrected together, any resulting skew would affect both groups equally. Because cDNA was sequenced instead of genomic DNA, highly expressing activated cells could be over-represented, though the groups showed no difference in activation or CD3 levels. In all four CD4+ subsets, TCRB CDR3 length was moderately but significantly shorter in type 1 diabetes patients. Naive, central memory and regulatory TCRB repertoires appeared to be more similar among patients than among healthy donors.

The rearranged chain carries TRBV9 and TRBJ2-3, with the D gene call left open. The material sequenced was naive CD4+ T cells from blood. The cell subset or site tag for this specimen amounts to: true naive CD4+ T cells. The origin of this receptor is a man between 18 and 29 years old in good health. The CDR3 protein is CASSTRPLSTDTQYF. The bases read TGTGCCAGCAGCACGCGACCTCTTAGCACAGATACGCAGTATTTT.